The present TCR beta chain was sequenced within a study of OX40 agonist ivuxolimab in advanced cancers. Study-wide points: Among some nonresponders, normalized T-cell clonal expansion was also low.

Comments on this clone: Antigen: not known.

Assay: immunoSEQ multiplex PCR; the TCRdb copy retains only in-frame clones and omits some. The table lists around 92,000 clones, more than 75% of them singletons. V was clipped by 2 bases and J by 0 bases, with 5 bases between them. Germline V CDR1 and CDR2: MNHNS, SASEGT. The CDR3 spans 14 residues. The sequence derives from an adult with an advanced solid tumor such as melanoma, head and neck, liver or kidney cancer. V is TRBV6-1 and J is TRBJ1-3, with D unresolved. Source: CD4+ or CD8+ T cells sorted from blood, taken in a trial of the OX40 agonist ivuxolimab. For the CDR3, the DNA is TGTGCCAGCAGTGAACCCTACTCTGGAAACACCATATATTTT. Amino acids: CASSEPYSGNTIYF.